This T cell receptor (beta chain) stems from a study of identifying expanded T cells in peripheral blood. Whole-study results and caveats: Two-week clone count variance significantly increased as total template count grew. Technical replicates showed roughly 1.2 changed clones; around 2 weeks roughly 18; four weeks 19.

The CDR3 has 12 residues. Germline CDR1 is SNHLY and CDR2 is FYNNEI. V was shortened by 8 bases and J by 3 bases, with 11 bases between the two germline ends. Repertoires were generated with immunoSEQ multiplex PCR, while TCRdb's copy carries only in-frame clones and drops some. This repertoire shows approximately 97,000 clones, approximately 88% found once; its top ten account for roughly 14%. Worth noting for this clone: Antigen specificity is unknown.

No infections or other immune events were documented during collection. The sequenced material came from blood. This chain uses TRBV2 with TRBJ2-7; possible D gene TRBD1, 6 bases. The receptor was isolated from a person aged 18 to 70 in good health. Here the CDR3 reads CASGGQHYEQYF. For the CDR3, the DNA is TGTGCCAGCGGAGGACAGCACTACGAGCAGTACTTC.